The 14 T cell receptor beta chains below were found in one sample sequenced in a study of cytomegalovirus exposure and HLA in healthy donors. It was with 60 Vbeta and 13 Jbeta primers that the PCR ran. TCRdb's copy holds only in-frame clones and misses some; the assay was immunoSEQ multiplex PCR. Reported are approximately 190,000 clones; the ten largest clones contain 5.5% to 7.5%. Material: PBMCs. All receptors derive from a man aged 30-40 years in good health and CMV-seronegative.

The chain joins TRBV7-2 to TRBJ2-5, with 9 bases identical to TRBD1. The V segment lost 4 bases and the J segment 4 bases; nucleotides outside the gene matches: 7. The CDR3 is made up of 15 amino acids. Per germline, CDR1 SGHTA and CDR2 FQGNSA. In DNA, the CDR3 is TGTGCCAGCAGCTACAACAGGGGGCGGGTAGAGACCCAGTACTTC. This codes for CASSYNRGRVETQYF.

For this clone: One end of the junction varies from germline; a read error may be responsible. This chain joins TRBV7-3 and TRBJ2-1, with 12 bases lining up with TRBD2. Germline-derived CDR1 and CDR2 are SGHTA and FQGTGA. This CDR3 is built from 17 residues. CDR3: CASSFRTSGVSHNEQFF. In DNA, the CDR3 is TGTGCCAGCAGCTTCCGGACTAGCGGGGTCTCCCACAATGAGCAGTTCTTC.

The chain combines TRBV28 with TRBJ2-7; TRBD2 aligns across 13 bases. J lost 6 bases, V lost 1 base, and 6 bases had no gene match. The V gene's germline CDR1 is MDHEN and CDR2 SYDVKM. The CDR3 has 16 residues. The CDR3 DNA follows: TGTGCCAGCAGTTTATTAGGGACTAGCGGGAATCGCGAGCAGTACTTC. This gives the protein CASSLLGTSGNREQYF.

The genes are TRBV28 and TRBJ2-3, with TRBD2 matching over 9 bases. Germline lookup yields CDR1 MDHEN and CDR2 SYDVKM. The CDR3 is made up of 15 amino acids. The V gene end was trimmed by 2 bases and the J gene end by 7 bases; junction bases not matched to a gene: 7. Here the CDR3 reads CASSLLSGRANTQYF. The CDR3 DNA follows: TGTGCCAGCAGTTTACTTAGCGGGAGAGCAAATACGCAGTATTTT. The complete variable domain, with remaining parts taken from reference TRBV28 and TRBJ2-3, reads DVKVTQSSRYLVKRTGEKVFLECVQDMDHENMFWYRQDPGLGLRLIYFSYDVKMKEKGDIPEGYSVSREKKERFSLILESASTNQTSMYLCASSLLSGRANTQYFGPGTRLTVL.

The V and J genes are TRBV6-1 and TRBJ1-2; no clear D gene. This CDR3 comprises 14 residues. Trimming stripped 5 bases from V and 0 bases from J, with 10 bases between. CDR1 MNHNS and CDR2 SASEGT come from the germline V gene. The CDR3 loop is CASSPRGTNYGYTF. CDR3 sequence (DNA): TGTGCCAGCAGTCCCCGGGGTACTAACTATGGCTACACCTTC.

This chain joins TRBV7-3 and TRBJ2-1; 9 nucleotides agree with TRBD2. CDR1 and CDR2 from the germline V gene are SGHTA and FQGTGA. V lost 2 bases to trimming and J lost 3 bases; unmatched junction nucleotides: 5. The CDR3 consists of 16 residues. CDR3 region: CASSLLGGGGYNEQFF. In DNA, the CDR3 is TGTGCCAGCAGCTTATTAGGCGGGGGGGGCTACAATGAGCAGTTCTTC.

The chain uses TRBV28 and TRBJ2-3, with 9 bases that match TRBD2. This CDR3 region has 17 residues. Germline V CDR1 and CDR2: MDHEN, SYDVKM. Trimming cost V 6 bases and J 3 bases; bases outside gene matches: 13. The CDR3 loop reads CASSLRPGLAYTDTQYF. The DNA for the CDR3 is TGTGCCAGCAGCCTTAGGCCGGGACTAGCTTATACAGATACGCAGTATTTT.

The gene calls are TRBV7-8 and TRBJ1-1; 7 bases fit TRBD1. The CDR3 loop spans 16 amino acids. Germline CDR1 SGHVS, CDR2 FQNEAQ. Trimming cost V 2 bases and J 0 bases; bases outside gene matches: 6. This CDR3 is CASSLTAGGMNTEAFF. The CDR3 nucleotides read TGTGCCAGCAGCTTAACAGCAGGGGGGATGAACACTGAAGCTTTCTTT.

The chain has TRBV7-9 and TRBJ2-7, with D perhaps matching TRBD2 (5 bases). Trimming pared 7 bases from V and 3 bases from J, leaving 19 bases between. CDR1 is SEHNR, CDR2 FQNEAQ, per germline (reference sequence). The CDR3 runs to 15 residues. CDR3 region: CASTFLGEKNYEQYF. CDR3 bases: TGTGCCAGCACATTTCTTGGGGAGAAAAACTACGAGCAGTACTTC.

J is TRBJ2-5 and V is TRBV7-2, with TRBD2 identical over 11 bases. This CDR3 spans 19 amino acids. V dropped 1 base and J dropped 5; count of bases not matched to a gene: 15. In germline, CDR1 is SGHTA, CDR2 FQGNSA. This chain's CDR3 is CASSLDAGALAGVGETQYF. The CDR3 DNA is TGTGCCAGCAGCTTAGACGCGGGGGCACTAGCGGGAGTCGGTGAGACCCAGTACTTC. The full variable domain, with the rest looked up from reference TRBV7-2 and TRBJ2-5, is GAGVSQSPSNKVTEKGKDVELRCDPISGHTALYWYRQSLGQGLEFLIYFQGNSAPDKSGLPSDRFSAERTGGSVSTLTIQRTQQEDSAVYLCASSLDAGALAGVGETQYFGPGTRLLVL.

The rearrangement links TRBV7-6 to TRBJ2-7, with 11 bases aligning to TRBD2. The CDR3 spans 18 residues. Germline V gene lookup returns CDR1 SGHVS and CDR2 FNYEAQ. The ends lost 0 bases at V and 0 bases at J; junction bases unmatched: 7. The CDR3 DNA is TGTGCCAGCAGCTTAGCCCCACTAGCGGGAGACAGCTCCTACGAGCAGTACTTC. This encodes CASSLAPLAGDSSYEQYF. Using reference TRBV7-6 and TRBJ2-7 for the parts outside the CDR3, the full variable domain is GAGVSQSPRYKVTKRGQDVALRCDPISGHVSLYWYRQALGQGPEFLTYFNYEAQQDKSGLPNDRFSAERPEGSISTLTIQRTEQRDSAMYRCASSLAPLAGDSSYEQYFGPGTRLTVT.

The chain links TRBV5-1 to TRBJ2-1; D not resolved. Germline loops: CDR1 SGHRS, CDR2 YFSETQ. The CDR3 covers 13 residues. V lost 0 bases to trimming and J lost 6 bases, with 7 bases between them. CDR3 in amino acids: CASSLAGINEQFF. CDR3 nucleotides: TGCGCCAGCAGCTTGGCAGGAATCAATGAGCAGTTCTTC.

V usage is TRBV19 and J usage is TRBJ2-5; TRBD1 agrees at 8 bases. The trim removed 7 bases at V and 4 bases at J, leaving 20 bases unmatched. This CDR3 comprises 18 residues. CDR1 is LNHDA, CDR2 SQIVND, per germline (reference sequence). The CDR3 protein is CASMGAPPGQGSTETQYF. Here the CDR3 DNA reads TGTGCCAGTATGGGGGCCCCCCCCGGACAGGGATCGACAGAGACCCAGTACTTC.

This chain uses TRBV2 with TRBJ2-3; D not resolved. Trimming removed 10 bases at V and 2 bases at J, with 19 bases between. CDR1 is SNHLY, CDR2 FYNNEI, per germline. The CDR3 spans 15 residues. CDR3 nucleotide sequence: TGTGCCAACAAACCCGTCGGGTATAACACAGATACGCAGTATTTT. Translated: CANKPVGYNTDTQYF.